This T cell receptor beta chain appears in the sequencing data of a study of beta chain features in type 1 diabetes. All of the isolated RNA was reverse transcribed, so expressed TCRB transcripts were sequenced. Sequencing of naive, central memory and regulatory T cell samples gave an average of about 3.57 million reads. The table came from immunoSEQ multiplex PCR; TCRdb's copy has only in-frame clones and leaves some out. The data contain fewer than 20,000 clones, more than 65% of them singletons. Using CD45RO/CCR7/CD25/CD127/CD95/CD27, CD4+ naive, central memory, regulatory and stem cell-like memory cells were sorted. Findings of the study overall: Patients' naive, central memory and regulatory TCRB repertoires appeared more alike than those of healthy donors. Type 1 diabetes patients showed a moderate but significant shortening of TCRB CDR3s in all four CD4+ subsets. Patients and controls would be equally affected if PCR favored shorter templates.

On this clone: The antigen is undetermined.

Between the trimmed V and J ends, which lost 6 bases and 6 bases, there was a span of 14 bases. Per the germline V gene, CDR1 is SNHLY and CDR2 is FYNNEI. This CDR3 contains 13 residues. The chain couples TRBV2 to TRBJ1-2; D perhaps matches TRBD1 (5 bases). The sequencing input was Tregs from blood. This TCR derives from a young man with type 1 diabetes. CDR3 nucleotide sequence: TGTGCCAGCAGGACGGGGGGAAGTAATGGCTACACCTTC. Translating gives CASRTGGSNGYTF.